This T cell receptor beta chain is drawn from a study of shared clonotypes between healthy human individuals. Worth noting for this clone: What it recognizes is unknown.

Naive CD8 cells comprised CD45RO-negative, CCR7-positively selected cells, excluding terminally differentiated effector memory CD45RA+ cells. Broader study findings: At large depth, rarefaction still showed sorted-subset sequencing to be incomplete. The sole specimen, blood, was sampled, and tissue repertoires likely differ.

Libraries were prepared by immunoSEQ multiplex PCR; TCRdb keeps only in-frame clonotypes and omits some of them. The table includes under 2,000,000 clones, 85% to 95% detected once. Germline V gene lookup returns CDR1 MDHEN and CDR2 SYDVKM. The CDR3 has 14 amino acids. Trimming removed 4 bases at V and 4 bases at J, with 13 bases between. The chain is built from TRBV28 and TRBJ1-1, with a tentative D call TRBD1 (5 bases). This sequence originates from a man younger than 30 in good health. Material: naive CD8+ T cells sorted from blood. CDR3: CASSSPWGRTEAFF. CDR3 coding DNA: TGTGCCAGCAGTTCCCCGTGGGGACGCACTGAAGCTTTCTTT. Full variable domain (remainder filled in from reference TRBV28 and TRBJ1-1): DVKVTQSSRYLVKRTGEKVFLECVQDMDHENMFWYRQDPGLGLRLIYFSYDVKMKEKGDIPEGYSVSREKKERFSLILESASTNQTSMYLCASSSPWGRTEAFFGQGTRLTVV.